This TCR beta chain was profiled in a study of immune characterization of retroperitoneal liposarcoma. Trimming removed 4 bases from V and 9 bases from J; junction bases left unmatched: 8. Germline V CDR1 and CDR2: SGHTA, FQGTGA. The CDR3 has 15 amino acids. TCRdb passed the PCR reads through MiXCR, listing each CDR3 protein once. The profile shows about 3,000 distinct CDR3 sequences, about 46% of them singletons. The specimen was tumor tissue. The rearrangement uses TRBV7-3 and TRBJ2-1; TRBD2 matches 11 bases. The receptor's source is a male donor with retroperitoneal liposarcoma. The CDR3 DNA reads TGTGCCAGCAGCTCCGATAGCGGGAGGGCCACTGAGCAGTTCTTC. Protein: CASSSDSGRATEQFF.